This TCR beta chain was observed in a study of T cell clonality in common variable immunodeficiency. The V and J ends lost 3 bases and 5 bases respectively, with 19 bases between them. The germline gives CDR1 SGHVS, CDR2 FNYEAQ. This CDR3 has 16 amino acids. TCRdb's copy holds only in-frame clones and misses some; the assay was immunoSEQ multiplex PCR. Recorded here are around 52,000 clones, none singletons. Turning to this clone: The observed sequence ends 3 residues before the CDR3 terminus, with the missing tail filled in from the germline J gene.

This chain links TRBV7-6 with TRBJ1-1; TRBD1 is a possible D gene (5 bases). The source material was peripheral blood mononuclear cells. This clonotype originated in a person aged 18-70 years in good health. CDR3 DNA, as far as it was read: TGTGCCAGCAGCTTGACAAGGGGCAATAGTTTGACTGAA. Its translation: CASSLTRGNSLTE. The whole CDR3 region reads CASSLTRGNSLTEAFF.